This entry features one T cell receptor beta chain sequence. What it recognizes is unknown. This record belongs to a study of T cell responses to AZD1222 COVID-19 vaccine. The protocol was immunoSEQ multiplex PCR, while the TCRdb copy is restricted to in-frame clones and leaves out a portion. The sample records 90,000 to 150,000 clones, roughly 90% being singletons. The trim removed 8 bases at V and 6 bases at J, leaving 9 bases unmatched. CDR3 length equals 15 residues. Germline values: CDR1 ENHRY, CDR2 SYGVKD. Study-wide results and caveats: In a largely white British group with more females than males, clonal diversity was possibly underestimated. Within unmutated variant regions lay the reported targets of nearly half of spike-specific TCRs. Among those given AZD1222, only five or six were seropositive at baseline.

This chain connects TRBV10-3 to TRBJ2-7, with 14 nucleotides matching TRBD2. This TCR derives from an adult who received the AZD1222 COVID-19 vaccine. Sequencing used peripheral blood, obtained 28 days after the second AZD1222 dose. CDR3 amino acids: CAIRGTSGSIVEQYF. CDR3 nucleotide sequence: TGTGCCATCCGGGGGACTAGCGGGAGTATTGTCGAGCAGTACTTC.